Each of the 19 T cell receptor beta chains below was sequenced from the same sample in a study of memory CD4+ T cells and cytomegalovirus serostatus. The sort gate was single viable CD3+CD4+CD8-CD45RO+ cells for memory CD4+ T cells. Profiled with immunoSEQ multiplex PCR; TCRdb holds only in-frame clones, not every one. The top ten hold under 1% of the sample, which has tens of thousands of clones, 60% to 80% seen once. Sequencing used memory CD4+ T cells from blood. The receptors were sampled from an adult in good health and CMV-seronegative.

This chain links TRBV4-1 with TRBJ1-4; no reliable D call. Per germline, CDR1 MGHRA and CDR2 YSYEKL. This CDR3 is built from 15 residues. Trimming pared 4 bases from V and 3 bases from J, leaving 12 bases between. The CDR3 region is CASSRPRGANEKLFF. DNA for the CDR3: TGCGCCAGCAGCCGGCCGCGGGGTGCTAATGAAAAACTGTTTTTT.

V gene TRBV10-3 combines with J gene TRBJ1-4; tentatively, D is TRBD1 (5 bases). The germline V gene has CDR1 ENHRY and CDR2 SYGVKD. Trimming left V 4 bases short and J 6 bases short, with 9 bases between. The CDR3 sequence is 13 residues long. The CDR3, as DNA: TGTGCCATCAGTGGCAGGGATGATGAAAAACTGTTTTTT. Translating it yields CAISGRDDEKLFF.

The CDR3 region is CASSLRAVLAYEQYF. The CDR3 coding sequence is TGTGCCAGCAGCCTGCGGGCCGTGTTAGCCTACGAGCAGTACTTC. The chain recombines TRBV7-8 with TRBJ2-7; perhaps TRBD2 as D (5 bases). The V and J ends lost 5 bases and 2 bases respectively, with 16 bases between them. The CDR3 covers 15 residues. The germline V gene encodes CDR1 SGHVS and CDR2 FQNEAQ. Looking up the rest from reference TRBV7-8 and TRBJ2-7 gives the full variable domain: GAGVSQSPRYKVAKRGQDVALRCDPISGHVSLFWYQQALGQGPEFLTYFQNEAQLDKSGLPSDRFFAERPEGSVSTLKIQRTQQEDSAVYLCASSLRAVLAYEQYFGPGTRLTVT.

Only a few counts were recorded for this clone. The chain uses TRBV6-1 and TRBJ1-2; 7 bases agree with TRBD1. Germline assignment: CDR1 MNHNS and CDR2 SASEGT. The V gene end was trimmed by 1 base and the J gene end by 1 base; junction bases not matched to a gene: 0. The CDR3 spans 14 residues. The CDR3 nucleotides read TGTGCCAGCAGTGAAGGACAGGGTAACTATGGCTACACCTTC. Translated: CASSEGQGNYGYTF.

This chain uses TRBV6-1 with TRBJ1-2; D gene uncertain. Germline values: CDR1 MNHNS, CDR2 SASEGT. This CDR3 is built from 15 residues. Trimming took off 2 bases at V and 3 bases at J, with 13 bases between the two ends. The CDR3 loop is CASSESEGWDYGYTF. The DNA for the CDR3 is TGTGCCAGCAGTGAATCCGAGGGATGGGACTATGGCTACACCTTC.

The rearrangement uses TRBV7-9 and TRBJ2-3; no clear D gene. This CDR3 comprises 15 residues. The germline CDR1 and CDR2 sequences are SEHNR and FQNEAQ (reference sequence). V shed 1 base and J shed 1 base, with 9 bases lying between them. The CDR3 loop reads CASSLEGKGTDTQYF. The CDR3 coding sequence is TGTGCCAGCAGCTTAGAGGGAAAAGGCACAGATACGCAGTATTTT.

The DNA for the CDR3 is TGTGCCAGTAGTATATCATCGGGTGCAGACATCACAGCGCCCCAGCATTTT. Translating gives CASSISSGADITAPQHF. The chain has TRBV19 and TRBJ1-5; no clear D gene. Trimming took off 2 bases at V and 9 bases at J, with 23 bases between the two ends. Germline-derived CDR1 and CDR2 are LNHDA and SQIVND (reference sequence). The CDR3 totals 17 residues.

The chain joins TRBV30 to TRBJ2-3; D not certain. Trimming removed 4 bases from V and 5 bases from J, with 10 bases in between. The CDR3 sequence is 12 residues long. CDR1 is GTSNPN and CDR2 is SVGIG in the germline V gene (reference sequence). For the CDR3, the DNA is TGTGCCTGGATTTTAGATGGAGATACGCAGTATTTT. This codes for CAWILDGDTQYF. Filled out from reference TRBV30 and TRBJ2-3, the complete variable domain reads SQTIHQWPATLVQPVGSPLSLECTVEGTSNPNLYWYRQAAGRGLQLLFYSVGIGQISSEVPQNLSASRPQDRQFILSSKKLLLSDSGFYLCAWILDGDTQYFGPGTRLTVL.

CDR3 region: CASSISDSEAFF. The CDR3 nucleotides are TGTGCCAGTAGTATATCAGACAGCGAAGCTTTCTTT. The chain carries TRBV19 and TRBJ1-1, with D perhaps TRBD1 (5 bases). V was clipped by 2 bases and J by 8 bases, with 9 bases between them. Germline V gene data show CDR1 as LNHDA and CDR2 as SQIVND (reference sequence). The CDR3 totals 12 residues.

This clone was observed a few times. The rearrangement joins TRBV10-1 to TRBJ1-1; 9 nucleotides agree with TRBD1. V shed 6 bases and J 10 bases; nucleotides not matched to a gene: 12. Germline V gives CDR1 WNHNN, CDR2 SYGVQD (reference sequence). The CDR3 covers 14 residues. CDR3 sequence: CASSHGQGTSAAFF. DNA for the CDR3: TGCGCCAGCAGCCACGGACAGGGGACCTCGGCAGCTTTCTTT.

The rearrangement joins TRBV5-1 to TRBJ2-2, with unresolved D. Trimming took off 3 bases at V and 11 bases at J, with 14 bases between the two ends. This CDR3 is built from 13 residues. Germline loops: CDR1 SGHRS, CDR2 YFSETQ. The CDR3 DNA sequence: TGCGCCAGCAGCTCTGTACCGGCGCCCGAGCTGTTTTTT. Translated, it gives CASSSVPAPELFF.

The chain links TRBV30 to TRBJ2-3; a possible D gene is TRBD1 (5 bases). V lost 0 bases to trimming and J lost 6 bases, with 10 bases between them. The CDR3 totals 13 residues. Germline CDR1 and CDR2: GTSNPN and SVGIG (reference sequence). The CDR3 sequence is CAWSVQGADTQYF. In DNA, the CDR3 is TGTGCCTGGAGTGTGCAGGGTGCGGATACGCAGTATTTT.

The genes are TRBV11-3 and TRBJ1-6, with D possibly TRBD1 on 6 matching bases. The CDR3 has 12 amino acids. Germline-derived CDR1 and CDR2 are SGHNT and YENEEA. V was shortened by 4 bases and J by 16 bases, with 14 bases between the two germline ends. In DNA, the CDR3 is TGTGCCAGCAGCTCCACAACAGGGCCTCTCCACTTT. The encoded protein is CASSSTTGPLHF.

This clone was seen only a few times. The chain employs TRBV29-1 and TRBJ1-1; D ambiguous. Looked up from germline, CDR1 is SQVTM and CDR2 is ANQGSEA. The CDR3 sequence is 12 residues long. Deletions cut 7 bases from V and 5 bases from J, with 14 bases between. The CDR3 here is CSATTTGTEAFF. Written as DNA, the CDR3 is TGCAGCGCTACAACCACGGGAACTGAAGCTTTCTTT.

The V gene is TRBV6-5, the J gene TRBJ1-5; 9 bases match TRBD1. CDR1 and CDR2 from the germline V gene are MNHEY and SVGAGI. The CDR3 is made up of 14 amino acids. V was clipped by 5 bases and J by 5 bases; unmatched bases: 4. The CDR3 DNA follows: TGTGCCAGCAGTCTCGGACAGGGGCATCAGCCCCAGCATTTT. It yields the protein CASSLGQGHQPQHF.

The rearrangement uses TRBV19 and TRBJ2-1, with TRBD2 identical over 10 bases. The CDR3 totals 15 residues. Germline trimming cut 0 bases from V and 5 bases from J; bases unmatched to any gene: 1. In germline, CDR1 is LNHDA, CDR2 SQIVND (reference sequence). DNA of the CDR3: TGTGCCAGTAGTATAGATGGGACTAGCGACAATGAGCAGTTCTTC. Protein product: CASSIDGTSDNEQFF.

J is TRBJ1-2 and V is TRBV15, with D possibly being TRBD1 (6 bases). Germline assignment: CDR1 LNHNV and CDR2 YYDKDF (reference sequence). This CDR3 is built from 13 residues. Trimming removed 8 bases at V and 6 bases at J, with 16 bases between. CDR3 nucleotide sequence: TGTGCCACCCACCTCGGAAGGGGGGATGGCTACACCTTC. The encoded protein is CATHLGRGDGYTF.

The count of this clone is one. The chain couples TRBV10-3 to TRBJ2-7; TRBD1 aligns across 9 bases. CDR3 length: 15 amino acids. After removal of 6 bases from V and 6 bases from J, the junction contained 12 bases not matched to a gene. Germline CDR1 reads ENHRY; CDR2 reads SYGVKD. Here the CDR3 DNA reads TGTGCCATCAGAGATACCGGGACAGGGTTGATCGAGCAGTACTTC. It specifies CAIRDTGTGLIEQYF.

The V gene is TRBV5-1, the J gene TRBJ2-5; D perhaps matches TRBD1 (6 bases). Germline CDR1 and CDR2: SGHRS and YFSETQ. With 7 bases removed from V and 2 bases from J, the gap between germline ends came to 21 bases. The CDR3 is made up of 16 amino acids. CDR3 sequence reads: CASSRGGAGVQETQYF. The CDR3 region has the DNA TGCGCCAGCTCACGAGGAGGTGCAGGGGTACAAGAGACCCAGTACTTC.